Presented here are 30 T cell receptor beta chains from one specimen sequenced in a study of blood T cell repertoires in COVID-19. Produced via immunoSEQ multiplex PCR; TCRdb's table is partial and in-frame only. The table lists roughly 100,000 clones, around 81% of them singletons, with approximately 10% in the top ten. The sample was peripheral blood. Every receptor here comes from a woman in her 70s with acute or convalescent COVID-19.

This clone has a handful of counts. The V call is TRBV15, the J call TRBJ1-5; a possible D gene is TRBD1 (5 bases). The length of the CDR3 is 15 residues. The germline V and J ends were trimmed by 0 bases and 6 bases, with 12 bases remaining between them. The germline V gene has CDR1 LNHNV and CDR2 YYDKDF (reference sequence). DNA for the CDR3: TGTGCCACCAGCAGAGATAGGTCCGGGGGTCAGCCCCAGCATTTT. Protein product: CATSRDRSGGQPQHF.

The chain carries TRBV4-3 and TRBJ2-1; 8 bases match TRBD2. Germline V gene data show CDR1 as LGHNA and CDR2 as YSLEER. V shed 4 bases, J shed 2 bases, and the junction held 10 bases outside the gene matches. The CDR3 loop spans 17 amino acids. The CDR3, as DNA: TGCGCCAGCAGCCCCACCCTCTGGCGGGAGGCCTACAATGAGCAGTTCTTC. Protein: CASSPTLWREAYNEQFF.

This clone has a handful of counts. The chain has TRBV18 and TRBJ2-6, with unresolved D. Trimming left V 4 bases short and J 0 bases short, with 10 bases between. CDR1 is KGHSH, CDR2 LQKENI, per germline. The CDR3 totals 16 residues. The DNA of the CDR3 is TGTGCCAGCTCACAACGATCGGGCTCTGGGGCCAACGTCCTGACTTTC. Amino acids: CASSQRSGSGANVLTF.

The chain uses TRBV19 and TRBJ1-2; possibly TRBD1 for D (6 bases). The germline V gene encodes CDR1 LNHDA and CDR2 SQIVND (reference sequence). V gave up 7 bases and J gave up 8 bases, with 17 bases separating them. The CDR3 has 13 amino acids. As DNA, the CDR3 is TGTGCCAGTACCCTGGACAGACTAGCCGGCTACACCTTC. This gives the protein CASTLDRLAGYTF.

The chain combines TRBV5-4 with TRBJ1-2; TRBD1 is a possible D gene (6 bases). From germline, CDR1 is SGHNT and CDR2 YYREEE (reference sequence). V lost 0 bases and J lost 6, with 12 bases in between. The CDR3 extends over 14 amino acids. CDR3 nucleotide sequence: TGTGCCAGCAGCTTGGACAGGGAGATTCATGGCTACACCTTC. This translates into CASSLDREIHGYTF.

This clone was recorded once. CDR3 nucleotides: TGTGCCAGCAGCGCTTCGCGGCGGGGGGCCGCGGATACGCAGTATTTT. It encodes CASSASRRGAADTQYF. The rearrangement uses TRBV2 and TRBJ2-3; 8 nucleotides align to TRBD2. With V trimmed by 6 bases and J by 6 bases, 14 bases remained unmatched. There are 16 residues in the CDR3. The germline gives CDR1 SNHLY, CDR2 FYNNEI.

The rearrangement links TRBV25-1 to TRBJ2-7, with 7 positions matching TRBD2. CDR3 length equals 16 residues. Trimming cost V 8 bases and J 2 bases; bases outside gene matches: 15. CDR1 and CDR2 from the germline V gene are MGHDK and SYGVNS. In DNA form, the CDR3 reads TGTGCCAGCGGGCCCCCTGGGGGAGCGGGAACCTACGAGCAGTACTTC. Translated, it gives CASGPPGGAGTYEQYF.

This clone was counted a single time. This chain links TRBV5-1 with TRBJ1-3; TRBD1 might be the D (6 bases). The CDR3 consists of 14 residues. Trimming took 2 bases from V and 4 from J, leaving 10 bases between them. CDR1 SGHRS and CDR2 YFSETQ come from the germline V gene. CDR3: CASSFTGQGNTIYF. DNA for the CDR3: TGCGCCAGCAGCTTCACAGGGCAAGGAAACACCATATATTTT.

This clone was observed a single time. The chain combines TRBV15 with TRBJ1-4; D not resolved. Germline V gene data show CDR1 as LNHNV and CDR2 as YYDKDF (reference sequence). This CDR3 is built from 13 residues. V shed 3 bases and J shed 4 bases, with 6 bases lying between them. CDR3 DNA sequence: TGTGCCACCAGCAGGGCTCTTAATGAAAAACTGTTTTTT. Translated: CATSRALNEKLFF.

This rearrangement joins TRBV18 to TRBJ1-5; a weak D match, TRBD1 (5 bases). The CDR3 spans 15 residues. Germline V gives CDR1 KGHSH, CDR2 LQKENI. V was cut by 6 bases and J by 7 bases, with 19 bases left in between. As DNA, the CDR3 is TGTGCCAGCTCCCAGACAGCCAGCACAGAACAGCCCCAGCATTTT. It translates to CASSQTASTEQPQHF.

The V and J genes are TRBV18 and TRBJ1-2; 7 nucleotides align to TRBD1. Germline V CDR1 and CDR2: KGHSH, LQKENI. The trim removed 2 bases at V and 1 base at J, leaving 10 bases unmatched. CDR3 length: 17 amino acids. This CDR3 reads CASSPFPTGASNYGYTF. The CDR3, as DNA: TGTGCCAGCTCACCATTTCCCACAGGGGCCAGTAACTATGGCTACACCTTC.

The count of this clone is one. The chain uses TRBV4-1 and TRBJ2-1, with 9 bases that match TRBD2. Germline lookup yields CDR1 MGHRA and CDR2 YSYEKL. Losses at the gene ends were 2 bases for V and 5 bases for J; bases not matched to a gene: 4. The CDR3 totals 15 residues. DNA of the CDR3: TGCGCCAGCAGCCAACTTAGCGGGGGCGACAATGAGCAGTTCTTC. This translates into CASSQLSGGDNEQFF.

The CDR3 here is CASSPGLAYEQYF. CDR3 DNA sequence: TGTGCCAGCAGTCCGGGACTAGCCTACGAGCAGTACTTC. The V gene is TRBV27, the J gene TRBJ2-7, with 8 bases matching TRBD2. Looked up from germline, CDR1 is MNHEY and CDR2 is SMNVEV (reference sequence). With 5 bases clipped from V and 2 bases from J, the junction kept 2 bases outside the gene matches. CDR3 size: 13 residues.

V gene TRBV6-5 combines with J gene TRBJ2-3; tentatively, D is TRBD1 (5 bases). This CDR3 is built from 10 residues. Germline CDR1 MNHEY, CDR2 SVGAGI. In nucleotides, the CDR3 is TGTGCAGTCAGGGCCCGTATTGAGTATTTT. Residues: CAVRARIEYF.

CDR3 DNA sequence: TGCGCCAGCAGGGGACTAGCGGGGGTTTACCGCTGGAACAATGAGCAGTTCTTC. Translated: CASRGLAGVYRWNNEQFF. The chain has TRBV10-1 and TRBJ2-1; TRBD2 agrees at 14 bases. The CDR3 is 18 amino acids. V dropped 6 bases and J dropped 5; count of bases not matched to a gene: 12. The germline V gene has CDR1 WNHNN and CDR2 SYGVQD (reference sequence).

The genes are TRBV4-2 and TRBJ2-1; TRBD1 matches at 7 bases. The germline V gene has CDR1 LGHNA and CDR2 YNFKEQ. This CDR3 contains 16 residues. V shed 0 bases, J shed 10 bases, and the junction held 12 bases outside the gene matches. In nucleotides, the CDR3 is TGTGCCAGCAGCCAAGAGGTGGAAGGGGGCCAAGTAGAGCAGTTCTTC. Translating gives CASSQEVEGGQVEQFF.

This clone was picked up a small number of times. The chain recombines TRBV6-2 or TRBV6-3 with TRBJ2-1; perhaps TRBD2 as D (6 bases). Germline V gene sequence: CDR1 MNHEY, CDR2 SVGEGT. V was trimmed by 1 base and J by 1 base, leaving 11 bases between them. CDR3 length equals 16 residues. In DNA form, the CDR3 reads TGTGCCAGCAGTTACTGGGTCGGGGGTTCCTACAATGAGCAGTTCTTC. It encodes CASSYWVGGSYNEQFF.

This clone came up once. The chain recombines TRBV3-1 (or the pseudogene TRBV3-2) with TRBJ2-5; 9 bases fit TRBD1. The CDR3 runs to 14 residues. The V gene end was trimmed by 4 bases and the J gene end by 2 bases; junction bases not matched to a gene: 2. Per the germline V gene, CDR1 is LGHDT and CDR2 is YNNKEL (reference sequence). CDR3 sequence: CASSPGTGQETQYF. CDR3 bases: TGTGCCAGCAGCCCCGGGACAGGGCAAGAGACCCAGTACTTC.

This chain connects TRBV5-1 to TRBJ2-1, with 15 nucleotides matching TRBD2. J lost 12 bases, V lost 4 bases, and 8 bases had no gene match. Germline V gene sequence: CDR1 SGHRS, CDR2 YFSETQ. The CDR3 is 15 residues long. The CDR3 DNA follows: TGCGCCAGCAGCCTACTGGGACTAGCGGGAGGAGGGCAGTTCTTC. Its translation: CASSLLGLAGGGQFF. The full variable domain, its missing parts supplied by reference TRBV5-1 and TRBJ2-1, is KAGVTQTPRYLIKTRGQQVTLSCSPISGHRSVSWYQQTPGQGLQFLFEYFSETQRNKGNFPGRFSGRQFSNSRSEMNVSTLELGDSALYLCASSLLGLAGGGQFFGPGTRLTVL.

The rearrangement links TRBV5-4 to TRBJ1-1, with 10 bases identical to TRBD1. This CDR3 is built from 15 residues. Losses at the gene ends were 0 bases for V and 3 bases for J; bases not matched to a gene: 2. The germline CDR1 and CDR2 sequences are SGHNT and YYREEE (reference sequence). CDR3 residues: CASSLGQGAYTEAFF. CDR3 in DNA: TGTGCCAGCAGCTTGGGACAGGGGGCTTACACTGAAGCTTTCTTT.

The V gene is TRBV9, the J gene TRBJ1-6, with TRBD1 matching over 8 bases. CDR1 is SGDLS and CDR2 is YYNGEE in the germline V gene. The trim removed 0 bases at V and 7 bases at J, leaving 0 bases unmatched. The CDR3 length is 14 residues. The CDR3 loop is CASSVAGGNSPLHF. CDR3 DNA sequence: TGTGCCAGCAGCGTAGCAGGGGGCAATTCACCCCTCCACTTT.

The genes are TRBV5-4 and TRBJ2-3; maybe TRBD2 (5 bases). The V end was cut by 4 bases, the J end by 2 bases, with 14 bases between. The germline V gene encodes CDR1 SGHNT and CDR2 YYREEE (reference sequence). CDR3 length equals 15 residues. CDR3 DNA: TGTGCCAGCAGCCCGACCGGGGTGCACACAGATACGCAGTATTTT. Translated: CASSPTGVHTDTQYF.

This clone was detected only once. J is TRBJ2-1 and V is TRBV7-8; TRBD2 matches at 7 bases. The junction had 5 bases not matched to a gene; V was cut back by 4 bases and J by 2 bases. CDR3 length equals 15 residues. Germline values: CDR1 SGHVS, CDR2 FQNEAQ. The CDR3 protein is CASSSLAGAYNEQFF. The CDR3 DNA follows: TGTGCCAGCAGCTCCCTGGCGGGGGCCTACAATGAGCAGTTCTTC.

This clone was counted only a few times. The V and J genes are TRBV19 and TRBJ1-5; D ambiguous. CDR3 length equals 17 residues. The germline gives CDR1 LNHDA, CDR2 SQIVND (reference sequence). Trimming removed 3 bases from V and 2 bases from J, with 17 bases in between. CDR3 coding DNA: TGTGCCAGTAGTATGACTCGGGGTTTAAGGGGCAATCAGCCCCAGCATTTT. It yields the protein CASSMTRGLRGNQPQHF. Based on the CDR3 plus reference TRBV19 and TRBJ1-5, the full variable domain is DGGITQSPKYLFRKEGQNVTLSCEQNLNHDAMYWYRQDPGQGLRLIYYSQIVNDFQKGDIAEGYSVSREKKESFPLTVTSAQKNPTAFYLCASSMTRGLRGNQPQHFGDGTRLSIL.

The CDR3 loop reads CASGIPGTGELFF. CDR3 DNA: TGTGCCAGCGGGATTCCGGGGACCGGGGAGCTGTTTTTT. This chain links TRBV28 with TRBJ2-2, with D possibly matching TRBD2 (5 bases). V dropped 8 bases and J dropped 5 bases, with 12 bases sitting between them. Germline assignment: CDR1 MDHEN and CDR2 SYDVKM. This CDR3 spans 13 amino acids. Drawing the rest from reference TRBV28 and TRBJ2-2, the complete variable domain is DVKVTQSSRYLVKRTGEKVFLECVQDMDHENMFWYRQDPGLGLRLIYFSYDVKMKEKGDIPEGYSVSREKKERFSLILESASTNQTSMYLCASGIPGTGELFFGEGSRLTVL.

V usage is TRBV3-1 (or the pseudogene TRBV3-2) and J usage is TRBJ2-2; D perhaps matches TRBD1 (6 bases). Germline V CDR1 and CDR2: LGHDT, YNNKEL (reference sequence). CDR3 length: 15 amino acids. Trimming removed 1 base from V and 4 bases from J, with 10 bases in between. The CDR3 region is CASSQGLGATGELFF. In DNA form, the CDR3 reads TGTGCCAGCAGCCAAGGTTTGGGGGCCACCGGGGAGCTGTTTTTT.

The gene calls are TRBV5-1 and TRBJ2-3, with D possibly TRBD2 on 6 matching bases. The CDR3 has 16 amino acids. Germline lookup yields CDR1 SGHRS and CDR2 YFSETQ. V gave up 1 base and J gave up 2 bases, with 14 bases separating them. As DNA, the CDR3 is TGCGCCAGCAGCTTGAGGTCAGGAGGGGACACAGATACGCAGTATTTT. This gives the protein CASSLRSGGDTDTQYF.

The CDR3 loop is CATSNGHSYEQYF. DNA for the CDR3: TGTGCCACCAGCAATGGGCACTCCTACGAGCAGTACTTC. This chain joins TRBV15 and TRBJ2-7, with no clear D. This CDR3 region has 13 residues. Trimming took off 4 bases at V and 0 bases at J, with 7 bases between the two ends. The germline gives CDR1 LNHNV, CDR2 YYDKDF (reference sequence).

The chain carries TRBV29-1 and TRBJ2-7; TRBD1 agrees at 7 bases. Germline assignment: CDR1 SQVTM and CDR2 ANQGSEA. The V gene end was trimmed by 4 bases and the J gene end by 5 bases; junction bases not matched to a gene: 5. The CDR3 sequence is 12 residues long. The CDR3 reads CSVVKGAHEQYF. The CDR3 coding sequence is TGCAGCGTTGTAAAGGGGGCGCACGAGCAGTACTTC.

This rearrangement joins TRBV7-6 to TRBJ2-1; weak D call: TRBD2 (5 bases). Germline V gives CDR1 SGHVS, CDR2 FNYEAQ. V lost 0 bases and J 6 bases, leaving 12 bases between the germline ends. The CDR3 is 15 amino acids. Here the CDR3 reads CASSLAGVTLNEQFF. CDR3 in DNA: TGTGCCAGCAGCTTAGCGGGAGTAACCCTCAATGAGCAGTTCTTC.